This T cell receptor (beta chain) is drawn from a study of blood T cell repertoires in COVID-19. Per the study methods: It was from reference gene primer amplification that nucleated cell counts were estimated. TCRdb's table, derived via immunoSEQ multiplex PCR, lists solely in-frame clones and lacks some. V, J and clone size are taken as reported in that table, and D and trimming were inferred from the DNA itself. The table lists roughly 95,000 clones, approximately 90% of them singletons. Germline-derived CDR1 and CDR2 are KGHSH and LQKENI. The V and J ends lost 1 base and 0 bases, in that order; junction bases with no gene match: 2. CDR3 length: 16 residues.

The sequence was collected from a woman in her forties or fifties in a cohort sampled during active COVID-19. The sample comprised peripheral blood. The chain joins TRBV18 to TRBJ1-2; 10 nucleotides agree with TRBD1. DNA for the CDR3: TGTGCCAGCTCACCACTGGGACAGGGGTCTAACTATGGCTACACCTTC. The encoded protein is CASSPLGQGSNYGYTF. Supplemented by reference TRBV18 and TRBJ1-2, the full variable domain reads NAGVMQNPRHLVRRRGQEARLRCSPMKGHSHVYWYRQLPEEGLKFMVYLQKENIIDESGMPKERFSAEFPKEGPSILRIQQVVRGDSAAYFCASSPLGQGSNYGYTFGSGTRLTVV.